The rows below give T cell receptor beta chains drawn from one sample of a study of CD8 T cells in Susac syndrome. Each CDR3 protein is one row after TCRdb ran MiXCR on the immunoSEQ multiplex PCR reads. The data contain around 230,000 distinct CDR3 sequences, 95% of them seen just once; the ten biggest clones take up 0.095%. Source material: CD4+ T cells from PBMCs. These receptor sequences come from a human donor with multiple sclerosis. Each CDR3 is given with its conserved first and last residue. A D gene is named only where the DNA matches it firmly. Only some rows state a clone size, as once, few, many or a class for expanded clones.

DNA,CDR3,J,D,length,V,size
TGTGCCTGGAGTAACTATGGCTACACCTTC,CAWSNYGYTF,TRBJ1-2,NA,10,TRBV30,NA
TGTGCCAGCGGGGAGTACGAGCAGTACTTC,CASGEYEQYF,TRBJ2-7,NA,10,TRBV6-6,NA
TGCAGTGCTAGTCAACTTAGCGGGGGGGCTTCGCAGTTCTTC,CSASQLSGGASQFF,TRBJ2-1,TRBD2,14,TRBV20-1,NA
TGCAGTGCTGGCCGGGGGGCGGATACGCAGTATTTT,CSAGRGADTQYF,TRBJ2-3,NA,12,TRBV20-1,NA
TGCAGCGCCCCAAGGGAGGGGGGGAACTACAATGAGCAGTTCTTC,CSAPREGGNYNEQFF,TRBJ2-1,NA,15,TRBV29-1,NA
TGCGCCAGCAGCTCGTACAGGGATTGGAACACTGAAGCTTTCTTT,CASSSYRDWNTEAFF,TRBJ1-1,NA,15,TRBV5-1,once
TGTGCCAGCAGCCCAAGGACGGTCCCTGGCGTAAAACTGTTTTTT,CASSPRTVPGVKLFF,TRBJ1-4,NA,15,TRBV6-2/TRBV6-3,NA
TGTGCCAGCAGCTTAGATGACAGGGCGCCGTACTTC,CASSLDDRAPYF,TRBJ2-7,TRBD1,12,TRBV11-2,NA
TGCAGCGTGCAATCACAGGGGTCCCAAGAGACCCAGTACTTC,CSVQSQGSQETQYF,TRBJ2-5,TRBD1,14,TRBV29-1,NA
TGTGCCAGCAGTTACTCTCGTATAAGTCGTGAGCAGTACTTC,CASSYSRISREQYF,TRBJ2-7,NA,14,TRBV6-2/TRBV6-3,NA
TGTGCCAGCAGTCCAGCCGGACGTCCGAACACTGAAGCTTTCTTT,CASSPAGRPNTEAFF,TRBJ1-1,NA,15,TRBV12-3/TRBV12-4,NA
TGTGCCACCCCGGCGTCACCCCTCCACTTT,CATPASPLHF,TRBJ1-6,NA,10,TRBV11-3,NA
TGCAGCGTGGGAAAACAGGTGACCACCTACAATGAGCAGTTCTTC,CSVGKQVTTYNEQFF,TRBJ2-1,NA,15,TRBV29-1,NA
TGTGCCAGCAGCGTAGATTTTGCGTCTGGCTACACCTTC,CASSVDFASGYTF,TRBJ1-2,NA,13,TRBV9,NA
TGTGCCAGCACCCAGCGACAGGATCGATACGAGCAGTACTTC,CASTQRQDRYEQYF,TRBJ2-7,NA,14,TRBV2,NA
TGTGCCAGCAGTATGACAGGGAATTCCAAAAACATTCAGTACTTC,CASSMTGNSKNIQYF,TRBJ2-4,TRBD1,15,TRBV27,NA
TGCGCCAGCAGCCAAGAGGCGATTTATAGGGATGAAGCTTTCTTT,CASSQEAIYRDEAFF,TRBJ1-1,NA,15,TRBV4-1,NA
TGTGCCAGTACGAAGGGAAATCAGCCCCAGCATTTT,CASTKGNQPQHF,TRBJ1-5,NA,12,TRBV19,NA
TGTGCCAGCAGCGTAGCTACCCTAGCGGGACAAGAGACCCAGTACTTC,CASSVATLAGQETQYF,TRBJ2-5,TRBD2,16,TRBV9,NA
TGTGCCAGCAGTTTATCATTGGAGACCCAGTACTTC,CASSLSLETQYF,TRBJ2-5,NA,12,TRBV28,NA
TGTGCCAGCAGTGAAAACATCTACGAGCAGTACTTC,CASSENIYEQYF,TRBJ2-7,NA,12,TRBV2,NA
TGTGCCAGCAGTTTAGGCCACTTTCCGGGACAGCTCGCGCGCTACACCTTC,CASSLGHFPGQLARYTF,TRBJ1-2,TRBD1,17,TRBV12-3/TRBV12-4,NA
TGCAGCGTTGACTTAGCGGTTTGGTCCAATGAGCAGTTCTTC,CSVDLAVWSNEQFF,TRBJ2-1,NA,14,TRBV29-1,NA
TGTGCCAGCAGTACAGGGGCCGCGGGTGGCTACACCTTC,CASSTGAAGGYTF,TRBJ1-2,TRBD1,13,TRBV27,NA
TGTGCCACCAGTGACTCAGGGACAGTTAGCAATCAGCCCCAGCATTTT,CATSDSGTVSNQPQHF,TRBJ1-5,TRBD1,16,TRBV24-1,once
TGTGCCAGCAGTTCCGCCGGGACAGGGCCGATTGGGACCCAGTACTTC,CASSSAGTGPIGTQYF,TRBJ2-5,TRBD1,16,TRBV28,NA
TGCGCCAGCAACCTTACTCAGCGGGGATCGGGCTACACCTTC,CASNLTQRGSGYTF,TRBJ1-2,NA,14,TRBV4-1,NA
TGCAGTGCTAGGTCGGGTAGCGGGGCACGCTACAATGAGCAGTTCTTC,CSARSGSGARYNEQFF,TRBJ2-1,TRBD2,16,TRBV20-1,NA
TGTGCCAGCAGCGTAGCTTCGGGACCAGAGACCCAGTACTTC,CASSVASGPETQYF,TRBJ2-5,NA,14,TRBV9,NA
TGCGCCAGCAGCTGGGACATGAGGATCGAGCAGTACTTC,CASSWDMRIEQYF,TRBJ2-7,NA,13,TRBV5-1,NA
TGTGCCAGCAGGGTGGACAGGGAAAGTATTCAGCCCCAGCATTTT,CASRVDRESIQPQHF,TRBJ1-5,NA,15,TRBV21-1,NA
TGCAGTGCCATGGACCGGGACAAACGCTACAATGAGCAGTTCTTC,CSAMDRDKRYNEQFF,TRBJ2-1,NA,15,TRBV20-1,NA
TGCAGTGCTAGAGATAGGAGGGAAAGTGGTGAGCAGTTCTTC,CSARDRRESGEQFF,TRBJ2-1,NA,14,TRBV20-1,NA
TGTGCCAGCAGCGCAGGACAGGGAAGCAATCAGCCCCAGCATTTT,CASSAGQGSNQPQHF,TRBJ1-5,TRBD1,15,TRBV9,NA
TGTGCCAGTAGTCCTAGCGGCTACGAGCAGTACTTC,CASSPSGYEQYF,TRBJ2-7,TRBD2,12,TRBV19,NA
TGCAGCGTCGCGACCGTACAGGGGAACACCGGGGAGCTGTTTTTT,CSVATVQGNTGELFF,TRBJ2-2,NA,15,TRBV29-1,NA
TGTGCCAGCAGCCAAGGTAGTCCGGCCTACAATGAGCAGTTCTTC,CASSQGSPAYNEQFF,TRBJ2-1,NA,15,TRBV3-1,NA
TGCAGTGCTGTGGGACTAGCGGGAGGAGGCGGTGAGCAGTTCTTC,CSAVGLAGGGGEQFF,TRBJ2-1,TRBD2,15,TRBV20-1,NA
TGTGCCATCGGAGCCAGCTCCTACGAGCAGTACTTC,CAIGASSYEQYF,TRBJ2-7,NA,12,TRBV28,NA
TGTGCCAGCAGTTTAACAACACCTTCCTACGAGCAGTACTTC,CASSLTTPSYEQYF,TRBJ2-7,NA,14,TRBV12-3/TRBV12-4,once
TGCAGCGCCCGGGTCGTCGGGAAGACCCAGTACTTC,CSARVVGKTQYF,TRBJ2-5,NA,12,TRBV29-1,NA
TGTGCCAGCAGCGTAGATAGCACAGATACGCAGTATTTT,CASSVDSTDTQYF,TRBJ2-3,NA,13,TRBV9,NA
TGCAGCGTCCGAAAGACGGGAGGCACAAACATTCAGTACTTC,CSVRKTGGTNIQYF,TRBJ2-4,TRBD2,14,TRBV29-1,NA
TGCGCCAGCAGCTTCCGAGGGCAGCTGGACTATGGCTACACCTTC,CASSFRGQLDYGYTF,TRBJ1-2,NA,15,TRBV5-1,once
TGTGCCAGCGGAATAAGGACAGGGGGCACTGAAGCTTTCTTT,CASGIRTGGTEAFF,TRBJ1-1,NA,14,TRBV21-1,NA